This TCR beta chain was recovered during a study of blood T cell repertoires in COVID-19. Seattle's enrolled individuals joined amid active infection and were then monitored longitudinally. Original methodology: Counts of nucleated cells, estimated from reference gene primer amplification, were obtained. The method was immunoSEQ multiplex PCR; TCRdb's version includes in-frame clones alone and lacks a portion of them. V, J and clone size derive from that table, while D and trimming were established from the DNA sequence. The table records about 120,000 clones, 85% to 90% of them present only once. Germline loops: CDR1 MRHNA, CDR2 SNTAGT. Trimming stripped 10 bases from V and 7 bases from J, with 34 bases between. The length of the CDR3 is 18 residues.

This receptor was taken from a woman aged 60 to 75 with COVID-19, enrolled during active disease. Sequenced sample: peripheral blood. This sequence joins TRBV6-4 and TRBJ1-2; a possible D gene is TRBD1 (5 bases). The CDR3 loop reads CANKNGAGDGFQRCGYTF. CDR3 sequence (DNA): TGTGCCAACAAGAATGGAGCGGGGGACGGATTCCAAAGATGTGGCTACACCTTC.